The clone carrying this T cell receptor beta chain came up a few times. The target antigen is unknown. The PCR used 60 Vbeta and 13 Jbeta primers. Data came from immunoSEQ multiplex PCR; TCRdb stores just in-frame clones and leaves some out. The sample comprises approximately 250,000 clones, roughly 73% of which are singletons, and approximately 0.49% rests with the top ten. These data come from a study of cytomegalovirus exposure and HLA in healthy donors. Germline CDR1 is SGHRS and CDR2 is YFSETQ. This CDR3 region has 17 residues. Trimming cost V 4 bases and J 3 bases, with 23 bases left between them. Study-wide points: By HLA locus, TCR association rates varied in a later analysis, with DRB1 showing the most and HLA-C the fewest. Sequencing depth across donors, presence/absence analyses assumed, was roughly uniform. According to the study, about 180 TCR beta chains were cytomegalovirus-associated. Rare sequences made up most TCRs, while some public TCRs were found in many donors.

The rearrangement uses TRBV5-1 and TRBJ2-7, with D perhaps matching TRBD2 (7 bases). Material: PBMCs. The receptor's source is a boy between 10 and 17 years old in good health and CMV-seronegative. CDR3 protein: CASSPGGFFRDIYEQYF. DNA of the CDR3: TGCGCCAGCAGCCCCGGGGGGTTTTTTCGGGACATCTACGAGCAGTACTTC. Based on the CDR3 plus reference TRBV5-1 and TRBJ2-7, the full variable domain is KAGVTQTPRYLIKTRGQQVTLSCSPISGHRSVSWYQQTPGQGLQFLFEYFSETQRNKGNFPGRFSGRQFSNSRSEMNVSTLELGDSALYLCASSPGGFFRDIYEQYFGPGTRLTVT.